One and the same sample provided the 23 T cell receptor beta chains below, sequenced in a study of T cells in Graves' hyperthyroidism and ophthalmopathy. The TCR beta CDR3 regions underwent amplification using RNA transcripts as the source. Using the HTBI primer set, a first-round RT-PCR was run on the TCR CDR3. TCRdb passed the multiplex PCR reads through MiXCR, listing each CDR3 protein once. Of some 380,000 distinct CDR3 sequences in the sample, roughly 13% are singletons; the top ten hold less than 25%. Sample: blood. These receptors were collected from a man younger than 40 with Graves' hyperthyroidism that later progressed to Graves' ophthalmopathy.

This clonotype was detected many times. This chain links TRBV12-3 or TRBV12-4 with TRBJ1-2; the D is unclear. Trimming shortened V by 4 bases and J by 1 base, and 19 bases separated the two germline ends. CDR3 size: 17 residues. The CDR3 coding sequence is TGTGCCAGCAGTTCCACCCGCCGACAACCCTTTAACTATGGCTACACCTTC. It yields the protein CASSSTRRQPFNYGYTF.

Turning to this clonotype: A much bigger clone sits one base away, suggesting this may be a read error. The CDR3 is CSARGTTGKNIQYF. The CDR3 coding sequence is TGCAGTGCTAGAGGTACGACAGGAAAAAACATTCAGTACTTC. This chain links TRBV20-1 with TRBJ2-4; perhaps TRBD1 as D (6 bases). The CDR3 consists of 14 residues. V shed 1 base and J shed 4 bases, with 11 bases lying between them. CDR1 DFQATT and CDR2 SNEGSKA come from the germline V gene (reference sequence).

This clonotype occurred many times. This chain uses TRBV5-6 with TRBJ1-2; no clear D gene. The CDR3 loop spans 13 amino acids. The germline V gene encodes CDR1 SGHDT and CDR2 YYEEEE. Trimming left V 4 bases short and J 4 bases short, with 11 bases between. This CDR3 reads CASSVVSGYGYTF. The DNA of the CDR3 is TGTGCCAGCAGCGTAGTTTCGGGCTATGGCTACACCTTC.

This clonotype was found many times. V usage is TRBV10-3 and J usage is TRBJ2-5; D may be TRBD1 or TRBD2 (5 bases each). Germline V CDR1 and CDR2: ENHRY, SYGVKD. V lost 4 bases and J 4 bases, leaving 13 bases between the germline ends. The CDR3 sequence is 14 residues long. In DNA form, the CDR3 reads TGTGCCATCAGTGCGGCAGACAGCGGAGAGACCCAGTACTTC. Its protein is CAISAADSGETQYF.

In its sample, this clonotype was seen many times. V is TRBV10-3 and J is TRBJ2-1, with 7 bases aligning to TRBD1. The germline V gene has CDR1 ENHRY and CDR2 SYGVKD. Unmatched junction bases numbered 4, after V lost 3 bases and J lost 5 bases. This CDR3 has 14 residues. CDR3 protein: CAISERTGNNEQFF. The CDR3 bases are TGTGCCATCAGTGAACGGACAGGCAACAATGAGCAGTTCTTC.

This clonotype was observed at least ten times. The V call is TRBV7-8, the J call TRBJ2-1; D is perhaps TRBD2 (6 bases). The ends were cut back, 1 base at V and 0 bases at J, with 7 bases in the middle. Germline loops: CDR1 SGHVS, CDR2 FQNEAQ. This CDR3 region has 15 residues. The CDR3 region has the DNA TGTGCCAGCAGCTTAGGGGGGGACTCCTACAATGAGCAGTTCTTC. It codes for CASSLGGDSYNEQFF.

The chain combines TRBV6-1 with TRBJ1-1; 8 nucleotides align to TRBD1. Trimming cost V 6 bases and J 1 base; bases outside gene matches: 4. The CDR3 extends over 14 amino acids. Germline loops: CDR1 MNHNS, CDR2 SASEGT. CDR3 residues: CASRRQGKNTEAFF. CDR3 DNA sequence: TGTGCCAGCAGGCGACAGGGGAAGAACACTGAAGCTTTCTTT.

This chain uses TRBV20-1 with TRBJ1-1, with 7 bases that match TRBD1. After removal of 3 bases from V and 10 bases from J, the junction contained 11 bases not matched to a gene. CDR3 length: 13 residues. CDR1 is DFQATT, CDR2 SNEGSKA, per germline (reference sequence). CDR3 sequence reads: CSARSDRVGGAFF. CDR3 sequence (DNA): TGCAGTGCTAGGTCTGACAGGGTTGGTGGAGCTTTCTTT.

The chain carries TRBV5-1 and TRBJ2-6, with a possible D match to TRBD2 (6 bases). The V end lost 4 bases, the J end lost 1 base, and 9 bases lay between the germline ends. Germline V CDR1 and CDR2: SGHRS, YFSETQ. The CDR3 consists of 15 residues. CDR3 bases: TGCGCCAGCAGCACCGGAGGGTCTGGGGCCAACGTCCTGACTTTC. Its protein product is CASSTGGSGANVLTF.

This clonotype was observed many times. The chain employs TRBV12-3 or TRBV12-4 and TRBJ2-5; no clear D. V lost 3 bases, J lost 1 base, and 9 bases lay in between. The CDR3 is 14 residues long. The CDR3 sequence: CASSLRRIQETQYF. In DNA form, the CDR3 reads TGTGCCAGCAGTTTGCGGCGGATCCAAGAGACCCAGTACTTC.

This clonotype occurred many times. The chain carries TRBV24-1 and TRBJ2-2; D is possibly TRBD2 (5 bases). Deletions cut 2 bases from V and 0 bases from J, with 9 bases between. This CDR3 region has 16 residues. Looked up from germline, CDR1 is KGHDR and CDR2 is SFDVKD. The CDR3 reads CATSDSGEANTGELFF. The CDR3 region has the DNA TGTGCCACCAGTGATTCCGGGGAAGCGAACACCGGGGAGCTGTTTTTT.

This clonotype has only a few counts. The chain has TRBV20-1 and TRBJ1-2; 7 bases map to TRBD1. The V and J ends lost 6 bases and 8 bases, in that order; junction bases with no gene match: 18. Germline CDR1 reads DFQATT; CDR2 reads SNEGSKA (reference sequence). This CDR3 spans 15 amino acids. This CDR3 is CSAQSTARGKGGYTF. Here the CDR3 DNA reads TGCAGTGCCCAATCCACTGCCAGGGGGAAAGGGGGCTACACCTTC.

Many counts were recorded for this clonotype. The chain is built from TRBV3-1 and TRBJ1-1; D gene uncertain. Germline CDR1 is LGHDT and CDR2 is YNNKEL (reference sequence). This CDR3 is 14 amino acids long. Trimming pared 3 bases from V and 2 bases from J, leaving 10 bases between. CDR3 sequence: CASSHTGSNTEAFF. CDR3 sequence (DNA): TGTGCCAGCAGCCACACCGGGTCCAACACTGAAGCTTTCTTT.

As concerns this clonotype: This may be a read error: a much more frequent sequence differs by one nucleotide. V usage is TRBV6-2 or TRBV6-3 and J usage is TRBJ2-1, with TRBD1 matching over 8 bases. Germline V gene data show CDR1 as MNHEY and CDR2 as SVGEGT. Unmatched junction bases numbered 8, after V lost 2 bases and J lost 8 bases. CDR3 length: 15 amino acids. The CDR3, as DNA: TGTGCCAGCAGTTACCAGGACAGGGAATACGATGAGCAGTTCTTC. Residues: CASSYQDREYDEQFF.

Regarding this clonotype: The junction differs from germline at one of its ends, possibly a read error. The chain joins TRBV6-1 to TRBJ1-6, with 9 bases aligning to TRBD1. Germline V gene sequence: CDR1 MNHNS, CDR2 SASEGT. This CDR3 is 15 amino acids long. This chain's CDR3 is CAGSSPGQGNSPLHF. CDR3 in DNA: TGTGCCGGCAGTTCCCCGGGACAGGGCAATTCACCCCTCCACTTT.

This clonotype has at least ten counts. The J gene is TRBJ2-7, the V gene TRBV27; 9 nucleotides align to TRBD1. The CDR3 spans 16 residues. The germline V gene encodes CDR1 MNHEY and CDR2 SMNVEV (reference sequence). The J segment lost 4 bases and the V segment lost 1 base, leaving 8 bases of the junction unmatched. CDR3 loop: CASSLLPTGGGYEQYF. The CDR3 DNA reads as TGTGCCAGCAGTTTATTGCCGACAGGGGGTGGGTACGAGCAGTACTTC.

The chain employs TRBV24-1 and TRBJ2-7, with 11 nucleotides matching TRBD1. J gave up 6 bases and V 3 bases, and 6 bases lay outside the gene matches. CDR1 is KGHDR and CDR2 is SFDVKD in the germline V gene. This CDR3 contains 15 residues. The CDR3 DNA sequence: TGTGCCACCAGTGATCCCGGACAGGGGGCGGTCGAGCAGTACTTC. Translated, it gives CATSDPGQGAVEQYF.

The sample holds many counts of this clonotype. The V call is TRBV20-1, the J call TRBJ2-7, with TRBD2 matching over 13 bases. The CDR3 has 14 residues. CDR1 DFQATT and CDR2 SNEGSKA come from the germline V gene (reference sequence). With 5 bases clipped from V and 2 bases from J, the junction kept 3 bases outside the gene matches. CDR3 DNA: TGCAGTGCTGCAACTAGCGGGGGGGCCTACGAGCAGTACTTC. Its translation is CSAATSGGAYEQYF.

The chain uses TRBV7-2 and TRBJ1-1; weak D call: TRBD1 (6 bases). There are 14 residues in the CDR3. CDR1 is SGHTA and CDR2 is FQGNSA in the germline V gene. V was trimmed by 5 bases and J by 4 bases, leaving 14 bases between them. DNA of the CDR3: TGTGCCAGCAGCGCACAGGGTTCGGGCACTGAAGCTTTCTTT. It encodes CASSAQGSGTEAFF.

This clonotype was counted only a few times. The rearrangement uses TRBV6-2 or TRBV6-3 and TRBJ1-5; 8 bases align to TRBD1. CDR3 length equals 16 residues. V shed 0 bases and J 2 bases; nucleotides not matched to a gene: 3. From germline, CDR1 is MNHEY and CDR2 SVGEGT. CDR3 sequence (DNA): TGTGCCAGCAGTTACTCCGGGACAGGAGGCAATCAGCCCCAGCATTTT. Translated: CASSYSGTGGNQPQHF.

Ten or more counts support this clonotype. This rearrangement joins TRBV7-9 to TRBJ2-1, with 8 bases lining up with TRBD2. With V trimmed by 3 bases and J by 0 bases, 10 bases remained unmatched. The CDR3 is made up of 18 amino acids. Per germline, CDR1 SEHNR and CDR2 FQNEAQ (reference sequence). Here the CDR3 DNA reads TGTGCCAGCAGCTTCCCCCAGCGGGGGACGAGCTCCTACAATGAGCAGTTCTTC. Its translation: CASSFPQRGTSSYNEQFF.

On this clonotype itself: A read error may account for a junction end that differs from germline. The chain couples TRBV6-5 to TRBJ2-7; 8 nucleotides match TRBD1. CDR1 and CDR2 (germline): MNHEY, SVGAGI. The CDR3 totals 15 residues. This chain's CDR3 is CTSSYGQGASGEQYF. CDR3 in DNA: TGTACCAGCAGTTACGGGCAGGGGGCGTCTGGCGAGCAGTACTTC.

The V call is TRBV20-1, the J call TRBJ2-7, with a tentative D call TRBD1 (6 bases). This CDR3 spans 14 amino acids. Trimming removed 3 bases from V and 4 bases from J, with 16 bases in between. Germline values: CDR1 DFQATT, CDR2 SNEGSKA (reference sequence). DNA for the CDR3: TGCAGTGCTAGCAAACAGGGCTTAGTATACGAGCAGTACTTC. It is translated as CSASKQGLVYEQYF.